These T cell receptor beta chains were read from a single sample in a study of blood T cell repertoires in COVID-19. The method was immunoSEQ multiplex PCR; TCRdb's version includes in-frame clones alone and lacks a portion of them. The table has some 290,000 clones, around 81% seen once. The sequenced material came from peripheral blood. Every receptor here comes from an older woman with active or convalescent COVID-19. CDR3s include the opening cysteine and the closing phenylalanine or tryptophan. D genes are given only for firm matches. Clone size is stated in some rows and not others, as once, few, many or a class when expanded.

V gene: TRBV21-1; J gene: TRBJ2-1; clone size: -; D gene: -; CDR3 DNA: TGTGCCAGCAGCAAAACGCAACTAGCGGGGGGCGGCTCCTACAATGAGCAGTTCTTC; CDR3 protein: CASSKTQLAGGGSYNEQFF
V gene: TRBV2; J gene: TRBJ1-5; clone size: once; D gene: -; CDR3 DNA: TGTGCCAGCCGGGGTGTTAATAGCAATCAGCCCCAGCATTTT; CDR3 protein: CASRGVNSNQPQHF
V gene: TRBV3-1/TRBV3-2; J gene: TRBJ2-3; clone size: -; D gene: TRBD2; CDR3 DNA: TGTGCCAGCAGCCCCCCGACTAGCGGGGGGGGAACAGATACGCAGTATTTT; CDR3 protein: CASSPPTSGGGTDTQYF
V gene: TRBV10-3; J gene: TRBJ2-3; clone size: -; D gene: TRBD2; CDR3 DNA: TGTGCCATCAGGTCGGGGGGGAGCACAGATACGCAGTATTTT; CDR3 protein: CAIRSGGSTDTQYF
V gene: TRBV28; J gene: TRBJ1-5; clone size: -; D gene: -; CDR3 DNA: TGTGCCAGCAGTTGGACCCGGACACAGTATCAGCCCCAGCATTTT; CDR3 protein: CASSWTRTQYQPQHF
V gene: TRBV6-5; J gene: TRBJ2-1; clone size: -; D gene: TRBD1; CDR3 DNA: TGTGCCAGCAGTATCCAACCGGGACAGGGAGGAGAGCAGTTCTTC; CDR3 protein: CASSIQPGQGGEQFF
V gene: TRBV9; J gene: TRBJ2-5; clone size: -; D gene: TRBD2; CDR3 DNA: TGTGCCAGCAGCGTAGGGCCGGGACTAGCGGGGGGGAAACAAGAGACCCAGTACTTC; CDR3 protein: CASSVGPGLAGGKQETQYF
V gene: TRBV4-1; J gene: TRBJ1-1; clone size: many; D gene: -; CDR3 DNA: TGCGCCAGCAGCCAAGTAGGACTCCGAAGAAGGACTGAAGCTTTCTTT; CDR3 protein: CASSQVGLRRRTEAFF
V gene: TRBV5-1; J gene: TRBJ2-3; clone size: few; D gene: TRBD2; CDR3 DNA: TGCGCCAGCAGCTTGCTGACTAGCGGGGGGACAGATACGCAGTATTTT; CDR3 protein: CASSLLTSGGTDTQYF
V gene: TRBV10-3; J gene: TRBJ1-5; clone size: -; D gene: TRBD1; CDR3 DNA: TGTGCCATCAGTGACCGGGACAGGCGGAGCAATCAGCCCCAGCATTTT; CDR3 protein: CAISDRDRRSNQPQHF
V gene: TRBV27; J gene: TRBJ1-2; clone size: -; D gene: TRBD1; CDR3 DNA: TGTGCCAGCAGTTTATGGGTCGGACAGGGGCCTTATGGCTACACCTTC; CDR3 protein: CASSLWVGQGPYGYTF
V gene: TRBV21-1; J gene: TRBJ1-1; clone size: once; D gene: -; CDR3 DNA: TGTGCCAGCAGCAAAAAAAGCAAGCCTGGACAGGGGTTAGGGGTGGGGTGCACTGAAGCTTTCTTT; CDR3 protein: CASSKKSKPGQGLGVGCTEAFF
V gene: TRBV18; J gene: TRBJ2-7; clone size: -; D gene: TRBD1; CDR3 DNA: TGTGCCAGCTCGTCCGGGACAGGGGCTTACGAGCAGTACTTC; CDR3 protein: CASSSGTGAYEQYF
V gene: TRBV2; J gene: TRBJ2-3; clone size: -; D gene: TRBD2; CDR3 DNA: TGTGCCAGCAGTTCCAGACTAGCGGGGGGGTTGGATACGCAGTATTTT; CDR3 protein: CASSSRLAGGLDTQYF
V gene: TRBV5-3; J gene: TRBJ1-5; clone size: -; D gene: TRBD1; CDR3 DNA: TGTGCCAGAAGCCTTTGGGGGCGACAGGGGGCGCGCAATCAGCCCCAGCATTTT; CDR3 protein: CARSLWGRQGARNQPQHF